The clone carrying this T cell receptor (beta chain) turned up a few times. Its antigen is undetermined. The data were taken from a study of molecular identifiers for immune sequencing clone quantification. The germline CDR1 and CDR2 sequences are DFQATT and SNEGSKA (reference sequence). The CDR3 is 16 residues long. With V trimmed by 3 bases and J by 2 bases, 10 bases remained unmatched. Previously reported methods and listed TCR primers produced the bulk TCR libraries. TCRdb re-called the PCR reads through MiXCR, storing one row per CDR3 protein. The sample consists of around 470,000 distinct CDR3 sequences, roughly 26% of them appearing once. CD8+CD4-CCR7+CD45RA+ cells were sorted as naive CD8 T cells. Study-level points and caveats: For effector cells, clones above 20 RNA copies held over 97% of molecules; for naive cells, under 1%.

This chain links TRBV20-1 with TRBJ2-7, with 10 bases that match TRBD1. Input material: naive CD8+ T cells from blood, with Jurkat cell RNA spiked in. Subset reported: FACS-sorted CD8+CD4-CCR7+CD45RA+ naive T cells. This TCR was sampled from a human donor in good health. Some libraries in this study had Jurkat cell RNA spiked in. The CDR3 spells CSASQLRDRGTYEQYF. CDR3 bases: TGCAGTGCTAGCCAACTCCGGGACAGGGGCACCTACGAGCAGTACTTC.